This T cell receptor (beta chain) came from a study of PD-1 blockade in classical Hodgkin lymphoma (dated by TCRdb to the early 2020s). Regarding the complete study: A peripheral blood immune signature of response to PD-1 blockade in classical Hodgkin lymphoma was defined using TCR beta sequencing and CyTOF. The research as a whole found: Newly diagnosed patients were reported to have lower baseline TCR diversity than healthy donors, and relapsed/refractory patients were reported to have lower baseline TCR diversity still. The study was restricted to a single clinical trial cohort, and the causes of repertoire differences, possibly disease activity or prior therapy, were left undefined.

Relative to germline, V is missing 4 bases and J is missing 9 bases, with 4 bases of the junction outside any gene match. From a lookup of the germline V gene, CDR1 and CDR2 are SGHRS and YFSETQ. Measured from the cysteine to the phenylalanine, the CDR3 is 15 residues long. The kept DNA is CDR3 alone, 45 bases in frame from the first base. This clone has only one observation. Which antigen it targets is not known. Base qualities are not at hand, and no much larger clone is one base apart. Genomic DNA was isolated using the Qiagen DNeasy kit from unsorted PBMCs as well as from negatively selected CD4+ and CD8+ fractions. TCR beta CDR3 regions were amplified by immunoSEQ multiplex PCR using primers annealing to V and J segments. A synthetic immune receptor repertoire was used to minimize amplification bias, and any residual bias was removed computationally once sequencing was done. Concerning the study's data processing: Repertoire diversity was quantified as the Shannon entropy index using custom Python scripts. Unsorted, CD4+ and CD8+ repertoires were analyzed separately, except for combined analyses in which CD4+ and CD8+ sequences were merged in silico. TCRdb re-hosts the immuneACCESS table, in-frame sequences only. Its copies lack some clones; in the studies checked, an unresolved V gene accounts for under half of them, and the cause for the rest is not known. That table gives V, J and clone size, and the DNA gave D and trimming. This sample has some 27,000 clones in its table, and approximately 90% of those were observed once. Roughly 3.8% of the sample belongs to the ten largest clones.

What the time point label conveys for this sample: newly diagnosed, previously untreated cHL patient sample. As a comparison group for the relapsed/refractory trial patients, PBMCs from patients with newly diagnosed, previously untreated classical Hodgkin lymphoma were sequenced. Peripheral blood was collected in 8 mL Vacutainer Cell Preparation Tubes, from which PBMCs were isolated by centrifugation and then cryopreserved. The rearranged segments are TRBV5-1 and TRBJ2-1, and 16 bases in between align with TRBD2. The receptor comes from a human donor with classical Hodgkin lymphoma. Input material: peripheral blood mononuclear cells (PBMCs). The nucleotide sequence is TGCGCCAGCAGCCCCGGGACTAGCGGGAGGGGTGAGCAGTTCTTC. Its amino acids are CASSPGTSGRGEQFF.